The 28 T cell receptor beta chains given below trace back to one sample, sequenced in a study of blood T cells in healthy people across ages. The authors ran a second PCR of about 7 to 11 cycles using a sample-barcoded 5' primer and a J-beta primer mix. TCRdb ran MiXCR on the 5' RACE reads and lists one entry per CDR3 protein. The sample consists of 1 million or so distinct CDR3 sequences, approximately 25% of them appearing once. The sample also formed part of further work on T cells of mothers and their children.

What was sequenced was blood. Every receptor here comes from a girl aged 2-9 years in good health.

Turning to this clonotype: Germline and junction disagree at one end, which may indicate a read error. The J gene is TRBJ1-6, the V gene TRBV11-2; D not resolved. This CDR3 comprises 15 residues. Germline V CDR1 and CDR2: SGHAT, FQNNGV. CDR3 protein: CASSLGYGFGSPLRF. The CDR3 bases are TGTGCCAGCAGCTTAGGATACGGGTTTGGTTCACCCCTCCGCTTT.

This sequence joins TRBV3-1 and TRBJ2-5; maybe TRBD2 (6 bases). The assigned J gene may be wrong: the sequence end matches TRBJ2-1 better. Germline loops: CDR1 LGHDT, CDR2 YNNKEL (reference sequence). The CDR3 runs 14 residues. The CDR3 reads CASSQEGATREQFF. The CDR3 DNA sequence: TGTGCCAGCAGCCAAGAAGGTGCGACTAGGGAGCAGTTCTTC.

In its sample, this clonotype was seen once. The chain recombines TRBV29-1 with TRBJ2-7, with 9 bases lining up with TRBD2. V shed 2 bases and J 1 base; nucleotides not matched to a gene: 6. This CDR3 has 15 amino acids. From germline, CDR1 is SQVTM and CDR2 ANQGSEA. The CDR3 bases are TGCAGCGTTGAATCGGCGGGAGGGCTGTCCTACGAGCAGTACTTC. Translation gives CSVESAGGLSYEQYF.

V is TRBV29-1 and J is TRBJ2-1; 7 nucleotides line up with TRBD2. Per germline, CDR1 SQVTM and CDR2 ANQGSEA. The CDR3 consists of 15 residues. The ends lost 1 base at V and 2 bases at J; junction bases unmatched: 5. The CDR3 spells CSVEGLASAYNEQFF. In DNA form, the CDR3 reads TGCAGCGTTGAAGGACTAGCTAGCGCCTACAATGAGCAGTTCTTC.

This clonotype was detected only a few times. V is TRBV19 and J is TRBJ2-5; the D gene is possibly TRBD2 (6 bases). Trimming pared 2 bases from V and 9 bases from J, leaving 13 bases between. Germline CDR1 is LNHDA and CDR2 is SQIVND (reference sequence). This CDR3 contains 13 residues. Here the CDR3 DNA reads TGTGCCAGTAGTATAAGGGACTTGGGGGCCCAGTACTTC. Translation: CASSIRDLGAQYF.

The CDR3 protein is CASSVAITRGNEQFF. The CDR3 nucleotides are TGTGCCAGCAGCGTTGCTATAACTAGGGGCAATGAGCAGTTCTTC. J is TRBJ2-1 and V is TRBV7-6; D could derive from TRBD1 or TRBD2 (5 bases each). The germline gives CDR1 SGHVS, CDR2 FNYEAQ. V dropped 5 bases and J dropped 6 bases, with 17 bases sitting between them. CDR3 length: 15 residues.

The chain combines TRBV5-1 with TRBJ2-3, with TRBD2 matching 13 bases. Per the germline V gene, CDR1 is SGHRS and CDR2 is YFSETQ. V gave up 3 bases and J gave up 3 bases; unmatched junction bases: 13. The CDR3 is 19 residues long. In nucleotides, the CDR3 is TGCGCCAGCAGCTCCTCTAAACTAGCGGGAGGGCCTACGACAGATACGCAGTATTTT. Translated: CASSSSKLAGGPTTDTQYF. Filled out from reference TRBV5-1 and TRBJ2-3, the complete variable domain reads KAGVTQTPRYLIKTRGQQVTLSCSPISGHRSVSWYQQTPGQGLQFLFEYFSETQRNKGNFPGRFSGRQFSNSRSEMNVSTLELGDSALYLCASSSSKLAGGPTTDTQYFGPGTRLTVL.

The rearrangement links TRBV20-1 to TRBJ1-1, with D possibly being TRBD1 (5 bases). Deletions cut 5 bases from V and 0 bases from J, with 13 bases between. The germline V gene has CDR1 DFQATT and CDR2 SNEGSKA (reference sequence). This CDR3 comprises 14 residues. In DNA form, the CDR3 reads TGCAGTGCTCGCATTGGACACTTGAACACTGAAGCTTTCTTT. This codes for CSARIGHLNTEAFF.

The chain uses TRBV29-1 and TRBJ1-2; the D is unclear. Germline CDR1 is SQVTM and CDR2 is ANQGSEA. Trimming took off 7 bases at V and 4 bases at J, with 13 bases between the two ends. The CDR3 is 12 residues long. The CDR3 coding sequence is TGCAGCGCCCAAGGGATATTCTATGGCTACACCTTC. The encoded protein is CSAQGIFYGYTF.

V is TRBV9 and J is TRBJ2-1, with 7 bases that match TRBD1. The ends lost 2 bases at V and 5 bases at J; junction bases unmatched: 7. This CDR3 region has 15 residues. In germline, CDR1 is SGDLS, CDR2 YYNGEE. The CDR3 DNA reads TGTGCCAGCAGCGTCCAGGACAGGTACAACAATGAGCAGTTCTTC. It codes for CASSVQDRYNNEQFF.

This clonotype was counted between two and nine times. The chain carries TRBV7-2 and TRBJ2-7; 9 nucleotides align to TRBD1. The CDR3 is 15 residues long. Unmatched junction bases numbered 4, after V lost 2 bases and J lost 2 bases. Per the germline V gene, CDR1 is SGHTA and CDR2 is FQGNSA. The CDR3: CASSLRTGVTYEQYF. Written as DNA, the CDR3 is TGTGCCAGCAGCTTACGGACAGGGGTAACCTACGAGCAGTACTTC. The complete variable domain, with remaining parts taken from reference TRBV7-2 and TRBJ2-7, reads GAGVSQSPSNKVTEKGKDVELRCDPISGHTALYWYRQSLGQGLEFLIYFQGNSAPDKSGLPSDRFSAERTGGSVSTLTIQRTQQEDSAVYLCASSLRTGVTYEQYFGPGTRLTVT.

The CDR3 sequence is CASSLASDTIYF. The CDR3 DNA reads TGTGCCAGCAGCTTAGCCTCGGACACCATATATTTT. This chain links TRBV7-3 with TRBJ1-3; unclear D gene. V was shortened by 2 bases and J by 8 bases, with 7 bases between the two germline ends. Germline CDR1 is SGHTA and CDR2 is FQGTGA. CDR3 length: 12 amino acids.

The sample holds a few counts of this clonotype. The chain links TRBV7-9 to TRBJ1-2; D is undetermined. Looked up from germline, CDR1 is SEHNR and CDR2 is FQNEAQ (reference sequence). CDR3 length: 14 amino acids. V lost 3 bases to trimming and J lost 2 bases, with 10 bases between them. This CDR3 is CASSFGSGNYGYTF. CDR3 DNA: TGTGCCAGCAGCTTTGGATCAGGAAACTATGGCTACACCTTC.

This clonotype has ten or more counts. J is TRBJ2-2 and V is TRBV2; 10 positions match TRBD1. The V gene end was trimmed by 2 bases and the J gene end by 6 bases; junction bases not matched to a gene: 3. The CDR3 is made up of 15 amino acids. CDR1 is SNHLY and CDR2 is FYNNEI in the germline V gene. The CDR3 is CASSEPGQGPGELFF. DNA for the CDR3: TGTGCCAGCAGTGAACCGGGACAGGGGCCCGGGGAGCTGTTTTTT.

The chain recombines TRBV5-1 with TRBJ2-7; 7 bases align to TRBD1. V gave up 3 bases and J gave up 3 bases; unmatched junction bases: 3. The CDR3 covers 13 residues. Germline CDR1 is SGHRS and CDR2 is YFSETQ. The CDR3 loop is CASSWDRFYEQYF. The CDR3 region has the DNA TGCGCCAGCAGCTGGGACAGATTCTACGAGCAGTACTTC.

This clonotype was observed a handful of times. DNA for the CDR3: TGTGCCGTCCTAGCGGGGACCACAGATACGCAGTATTTT. Translated: CAVLAGTTDTQYF. The chain links TRBV10-3 to TRBJ2-3; TRBD2 matches 9 bases. This CDR3 has 13 residues. J lost 2 bases, V lost 11 bases, and 5 bases had no gene match. CDR1 and CDR2 (germline): ENHRY, SYGVKD.

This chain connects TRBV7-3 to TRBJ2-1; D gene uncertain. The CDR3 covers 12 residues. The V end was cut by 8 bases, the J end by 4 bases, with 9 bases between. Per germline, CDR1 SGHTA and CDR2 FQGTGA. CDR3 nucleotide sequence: TGTGCCAGCGGGTTGGGGTACAATGAGCAGTTCTTC. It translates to CASGLGYNEQFF.

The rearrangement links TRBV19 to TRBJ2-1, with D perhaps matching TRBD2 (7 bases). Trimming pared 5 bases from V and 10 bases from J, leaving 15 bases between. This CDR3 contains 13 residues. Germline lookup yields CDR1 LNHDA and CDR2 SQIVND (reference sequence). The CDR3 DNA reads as TGTGCCAGTAGTTTACTGGGGGGGACAGAGCAGTTCTTC. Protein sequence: CASSLLGGTEQFF.

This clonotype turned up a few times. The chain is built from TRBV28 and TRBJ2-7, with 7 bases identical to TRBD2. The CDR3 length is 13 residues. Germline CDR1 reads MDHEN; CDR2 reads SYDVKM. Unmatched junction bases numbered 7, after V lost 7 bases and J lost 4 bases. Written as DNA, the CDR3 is TGTGCCAGCACCCGGGGGGATCTTTACGAGCAGTACTTC. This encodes CASTRGDLYEQYF.

The CDR3 sequence is CASSQESQTFYEQYF. CDR3 DNA: TGCGCCAGCAGCCAAGAATCACAGACTTTCTACGAGCAGTACTTC. The rearrangement joins TRBV4-1 to TRBJ2-7, with D uncertain. Germline lookup yields CDR1 MGHRA and CDR2 YSYEKL. The CDR3 is 15 residues long. Trimming cost V 0 bases and J 3 bases, with 12 bases left between them.

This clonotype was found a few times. As DNA, the CDR3 is TGTGCCAGCAGTTTGATGTTAGGGGGGCAGCCCCAGCATTTT. It translates to CASSLMLGGQPQHF. The rearrangement links TRBV28 to TRBJ1-5, with D maybe TRBD1 (6 bases). The CDR3 loop spans 14 amino acids. Trimming pared 3 bases from V and 7 bases from J, leaving 13 bases between. Germline values: CDR1 MDHEN, CDR2 SYDVKM.

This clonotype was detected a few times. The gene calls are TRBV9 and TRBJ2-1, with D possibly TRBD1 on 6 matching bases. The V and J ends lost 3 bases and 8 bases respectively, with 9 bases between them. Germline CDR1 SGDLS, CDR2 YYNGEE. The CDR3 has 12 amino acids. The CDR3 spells CASSDEGDEQFF. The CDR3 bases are TGTGCCAGCAGCGACGAGGGGGATGAGCAGTTCTTC.

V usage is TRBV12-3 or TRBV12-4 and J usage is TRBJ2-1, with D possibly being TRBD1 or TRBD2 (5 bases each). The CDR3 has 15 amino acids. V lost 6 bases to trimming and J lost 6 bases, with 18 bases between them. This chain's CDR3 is CASRKSGMGSNEQFF. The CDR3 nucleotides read TGTGCCAGCAGGAAGTCAGGGATGGGGAGCAATGAGCAGTTCTTC.

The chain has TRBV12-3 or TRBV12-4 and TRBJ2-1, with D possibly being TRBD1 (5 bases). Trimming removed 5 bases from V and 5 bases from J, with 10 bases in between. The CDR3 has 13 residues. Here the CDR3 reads CASSATGNNEQFF. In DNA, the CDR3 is TGTGCCAGCAGTGCTACAGGAAACAATGAGCAGTTCTTC.

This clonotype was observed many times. CDR3 sequence reads: CASSLTGDYGYTF. In DNA form, the CDR3 reads TGTGCCAGCAGCTTGACAGGGGACTATGGCTACACCTTC. The V gene is TRBV27, the J gene TRBJ1-2; TRBD1 matches at 8 bases. The CDR3 spans 13 residues. V trimming: 6 bases; J trimming: 3 bases; junction bases outside the gene matches: 3. Per germline, CDR1 MNHEY and CDR2 SMNVEV (reference sequence).

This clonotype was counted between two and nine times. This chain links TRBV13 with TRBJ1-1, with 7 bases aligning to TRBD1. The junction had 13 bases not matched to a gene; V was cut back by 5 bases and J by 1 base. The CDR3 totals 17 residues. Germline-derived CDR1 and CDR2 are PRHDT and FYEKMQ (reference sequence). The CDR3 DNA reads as TGTGCCAGCAGCCCTAGACAGGGCCTCGGTGCGAACACTGAAGCTTTCTTT. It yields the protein CASSPRQGLGANTEAFF.

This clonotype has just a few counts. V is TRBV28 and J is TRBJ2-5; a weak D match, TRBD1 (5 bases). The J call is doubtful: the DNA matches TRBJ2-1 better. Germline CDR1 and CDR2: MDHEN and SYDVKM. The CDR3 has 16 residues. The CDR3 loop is CASSSQEISHYNEQFF. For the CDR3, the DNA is TGTGCCAGCAGTTCACAGGAGATTAGCCACTACAATGAGCAGTTCTTC.

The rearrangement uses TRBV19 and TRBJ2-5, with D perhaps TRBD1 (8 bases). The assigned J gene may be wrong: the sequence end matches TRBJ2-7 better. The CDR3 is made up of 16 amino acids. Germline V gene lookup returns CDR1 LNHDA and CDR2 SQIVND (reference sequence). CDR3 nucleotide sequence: TGTGCCAGTAGTCCCGGACAGGGACTAAGCTCCTACGAGCAGTACTTC. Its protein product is CASSPGQGLSSYEQYF.